The 10 T cell receptor beta chains presented below share a single source sample, sequenced in a study of Graves' ophthalmopathy and Graves' hyperthyroidism. TCR beta CDR3 regions were amplified from RNA transcripts. Investigators did first-round RT-PCR with HTBI primers, then second-round multiplex PCR. TCRdb reprocessed the multiplex PCR reads via MiXCR and lists one record per CDR3 protein. The table records around 670,000 distinct CDR3 sequences, about 44% of them present only once. The specimen sequenced was peripheral blood. These receptor sequences come from an adult man with Graves' ophthalmopathy.

This clonotype was seen only a few times. The junction and the germline gene differ at one end; a read error may be behind it. This chain joins TRBV7-2 and TRBJ2-7, with a weak D call TRBD1 (5 bases). CDR3 size: 13 residues. Germline CDR1 reads SGHTA; CDR2 reads FQGNSA. CDR3 residues: CASSQLQGYEQYF. The CDR3 nucleotides are TGCGCCAGCAGCCAATTGCAGGGCTACGAGCAGTACTTC. Looking up the rest from reference TRBV7-2 and TRBJ2-7 gives the full variable domain: GAGVSQSPSNKVTEKGKDVELRCDPISGHTALYWYRQSLGQGLEFLIYFQGNSAPDKSGLPSDRFSAERTGGSVSTLTIQRTQQEDSAVYLCASSQLQGYEQYFGPGTRLTVT.

This clonotype has more than one count but fewer than ten. The rearrangement uses TRBV10-3 and TRBJ2-2; unclear D gene. This CDR3 has 12 residues. V was cut by 8 bases and J by 3 bases, with 7 bases left in between. Looked up from germline, CDR1 is ENHRY and CDR2 is SYGVKD. CDR3 amino acids: CAIGPYTGELFF. The CDR3 bases are TGTGCCATCGGGCCTTACACCGGGGAGCTGTTTTTT.

This clonotype has just a few counts. J is TRBJ2-5 and V is TRBV14, with D unclear. Looked up from germline, CDR1 is SGHDN and CDR2 is FVKESK. The CDR3 totals 13 residues. Trimming shortened V by 3 bases and J by 0 bases, and 5 bases separated the two germline ends. CDR3: CASSQYYQETQYF. CDR3 DNA sequence: TGTGCCAGCAGCCAGTATTACCAAGAGACCCAGTACTTC.

This chain links TRBV6-6 with TRBJ2-2; D unclear. The CDR3 totals 14 residues. Germline values: CDR1 MNHNY, CDR2 SVGAGI (reference sequence). The V gene lost 6 bases and the J gene lost 1 base, with 9 bases spanning the gap. The CDR3 loop reads CASSPWENTGELFF. CDR3 sequence (DNA): TGTGCCAGCAGCCCGTGGGAGAACACCGGGGAGCTGTTTTTT.

This clonotype was observed a few times. The chain couples TRBV7-6 to TRBJ2-7, with a tentative D call TRBD2 (8 bases). From germline, CDR1 is SGHVS and CDR2 FNYEAQ. CDR3 length: 16 amino acids. V was pared by 3 bases and J by 3 bases, with 18 bases between. This CDR3 is CASSFGSGGGHYEQYF. The CDR3 nucleotides are TGTGCCAGCAGCTTCGGGTCGGGAGGGGGCCACTACGAGCAGTACTTC.

This clonotype came up a few times. The V gene is TRBV7-9, the J gene TRBJ2-7; the match to TRBD2 covers 7 bases. V was clipped by 0 bases and J by 2 bases; unmatched bases: 4. Germline V lookup: CDR1 SEHNR, CDR2 FQNEAQ (reference sequence). The CDR3 length is 15 residues. CDR3 sequence reads: CASSLAAGTPYEQYF. CDR3 bases: TGTGCCAGCAGCTTAGCAGCGGGGACCCCCTACGAGCAGTACTTC. Based on the CDR3 plus reference TRBV7-9 and TRBJ2-7, the full variable domain is DTGVSQNPRHKITKRGQNVTFRCDPISEHNRLYWYRQTLGQGPEFLTYFQNEAQLEKSRLLSDRFSAERPKGSFSTLEIQRTEQGDSAMYLCASSLAAGTPYEQYFGPGTRLTVT.

The chain has TRBV2 and TRBJ2-3, with a possible D match to TRBD2 (6 bases). This CDR3 is built from 16 residues. The germline V and J ends were trimmed by 2 bases and 1 base, with 13 bases remaining between them. Germline CDR1 and CDR2: SNHLY and FYNNEI. The CDR3: CASSEWGREGTDTQYF. The CDR3 nucleotides read TGTGCCAGCAGTGAATGGGGCAGGGAGGGCACAGATACGCAGTATTTT.

The chain combines TRBV9 with TRBJ2-5; 12 bases line up with TRBD2. Germline loops: CDR1 SGDLS, CDR2 YYNGEE. Germline trimming cut 4 bases from V and 4 bases from J; bases unmatched to any gene: 5. The CDR3 totals 15 residues. Here the CDR3 reads CASSLAGGRLETQYF. CDR3 nucleotide sequence: TGTGCCAGCAGCCTAGCGGGGGGGCGGTTAGAGACCCAGTACTTC. Filled out from reference TRBV9 and TRBJ2-5, the complete variable domain reads DSGVTQTPKHLITATGQRVTLRCSPRSGDLSVYWYQQSLDQGLQFLIQYYNGEERAKGNILERFSAQQFPDLHSELNLSSLELGDSALYFCASSLAGGRLETQYFGPGTRLLVL.

V is TRBV10-3 and J is TRBJ1-2; TRBD1 aligns across 7 bases. The J segment lost 2 bases and the V segment lost 6 bases, leaving 6 bases of the junction unmatched. Per the germline V gene, CDR1 is ENHRY and CDR2 is SYGVKD. This CDR3 is 14 amino acids long. CDR3 amino acids: CAIRAGQANYGYTF. The CDR3 DNA is TGTGCCATCAGAGCTGGACAGGCCAACTATGGCTACACCTTC.

This rearrangement joins TRBV5-1 to TRBJ1-1; tentatively, D is TRBD1 (5 bases). The CDR3 totals 15 residues. Trimming removed 0 bases from V and 3 bases from J, with 12 bases in between. Germline CDR1 and CDR2: SGHRS and YFSETQ. Here the CDR3 DNA reads TGCGCCAGCAGCTTGGCCCCGGGGGTAGACACTGAAGCTTTCTTT. Amino acids: CASSLAPGVDTEAFF.